The T cell receptor (beta chain) under discussion was sequenced for a study of human T cells and chemical hapten exposure (dated by TCRdb to the early 2020s). Looking at the study overall: For sensitization, 2% DPC in acetone was applied to a 2 cm by 2 cm area of upper inner arm skin. The mostly female patient cohort included alopecia areata with under or over 50% scalp involvement, alopecia totalis and alopecia universalis. In alopecia patients, the study followed how the peripheral blood TCR repertoire changed in vivo over primary and secondary sensitization to diphenylcyclopropenone (DPC), a hapten. Blood was sampled from patients pre-sensitization (week 0) and at 2, 6 and about 24 weeks after DPC sensitization. For TCR sequencing, blood came from 25 to 35 alopecia patients at anywhere from one to four time points (pre-sensitization, 2, 6 and 24 weeks). Patch testing on the upper back used Finn chambers containing 0.01% DPC, with scoring done after 6 days according to International Contact Dermatitis Research Group standards. Libraries were pooled for sequencing, and variation in per-sample TCR yields was attributed mainly to small differences in library volumes within the pool. Patients additionally received weekly therapeutic DPC doses to the scalp throughout the approximately 25-week study period. Results and caveats for the whole study, not just this receptor: All patients had alopecia, a presumed autoimmune disease, so their immune response might differ from that of healthy individuals. DPC sensitization did not change how many TCRs were above 1 in 1000 frequency, and no evidence was found of alterations in global repertoire structure. Expanded TCRs formed significantly more large CDR3 similarity clusters than pre-sensitization or healthy control sets, consistent with antigen-driven responses. After repeated subsampling, changes were observed in the strength of the expansion versus patch-test correlation and in the threshold at which the correlation became significant. Patch test score correlated positively with the number of PT1 expanded TCRs, reaching significance at thresholds 8, 16 and 32 but not at 4.

Comments on this clonotype: The clone's antigen remains unknown. One base away there is no much larger clone; base qualities are not given.

Preparation of the library involved RACE. Sequencer: NextSeq 500. During library preparation, unique molecular identifiers were attached to individual cDNA molecules so that TCRs could be counted quantitatively and reproducibly. Both TCR alpha and TCR beta chains were sequenced from each blood RNA sample. In the original analysis: Samples had a median of roughly 91,000 TCRs, with a range from about 23,224 to 700,000. The Decombinator software suite was used to annotate V, J and CDR3 in the TCR reads. Every sample was subsampled to the same number of TCRs (28,000) for the PS versus PT1 abundance plots. TCRs were defined as expanded if absent before sensitization and observed at least eight times at the 2-week time point. TCRdb handled the public reads itself, with Q25 trimming in fastp and clone calling in MiXCR, and kept productive beta chains. All rows with the same CDR3 protein become a single entry with the most common DNA and genes. These V and J calls originate from TCRdb's pipeline instead of the authors' own analysis. This sample holds some 360,000 distinct CDR3 sequences; approximately 5.1% were observed only once. Of the sample, approximately 2.8% falls within the top ten clones.

The sample's time point label, in plain terms: pre-sensitization, week 0. The sample's treatment or condition label, in plain terms: therapeutic diphenylcyclopropenone sensitization with weekly scalp DPC. At every patch-test visit, the blood draw took place before the patch test was put on. Patients were considered eligible if aged 18 to 70, diagnosed with alopecia and deemed suitable for DPC therapy, and patients were excluded if pregnant. Total RNA was extracted from unfractionated whole blood that had been collected in Tempus Blood RNA tubes. Between the V and J ends, shortened by 4 bases and 2 bases respectively, the junction contains 10 bases. CDR1 and CDR2 (SGHRS, YFSETQ) derive from the germline V gene. The CDR3 sequence holds 14 residues, the cysteine and phenylalanine included. Kept here is only the CDR3 DNA, which spans 42 bases and is read in frame from base 1.

The sequence derives from a woman in her forties or fifties with alopecia areata. Some clones in this sample may be carry-over from other donors' samples. This chain is built from TRBV5-1 and TRBJ1-5; a tentative D call is TRBD1 (5 bases match). Sequencing used whole blood, obtained in connection with sensitization to the hapten diphenylcyclopropenone (DPC). The CDR3 protein sequence reads: CASSTGTGNQPQHF. The DNA sequence is as follows: TGCGCCAGCAGCACCGGGACGGGCAATCAGCCCCAGCATTTT.